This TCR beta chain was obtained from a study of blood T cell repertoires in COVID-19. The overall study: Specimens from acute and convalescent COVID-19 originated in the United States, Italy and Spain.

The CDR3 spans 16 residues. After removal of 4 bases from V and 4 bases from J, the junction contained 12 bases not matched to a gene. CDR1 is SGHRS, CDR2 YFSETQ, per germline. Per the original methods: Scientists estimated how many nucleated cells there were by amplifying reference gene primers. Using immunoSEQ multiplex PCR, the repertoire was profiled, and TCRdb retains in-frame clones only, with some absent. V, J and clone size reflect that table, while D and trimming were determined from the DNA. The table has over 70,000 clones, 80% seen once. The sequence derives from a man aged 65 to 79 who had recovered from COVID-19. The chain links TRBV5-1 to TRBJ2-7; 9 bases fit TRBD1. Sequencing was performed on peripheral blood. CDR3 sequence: CASSPILTGGKYEQYF. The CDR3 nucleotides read TGCGCCAGCAGCCCCATCTTAACAGGGGGCAAATACGAGCAGTACTTC.